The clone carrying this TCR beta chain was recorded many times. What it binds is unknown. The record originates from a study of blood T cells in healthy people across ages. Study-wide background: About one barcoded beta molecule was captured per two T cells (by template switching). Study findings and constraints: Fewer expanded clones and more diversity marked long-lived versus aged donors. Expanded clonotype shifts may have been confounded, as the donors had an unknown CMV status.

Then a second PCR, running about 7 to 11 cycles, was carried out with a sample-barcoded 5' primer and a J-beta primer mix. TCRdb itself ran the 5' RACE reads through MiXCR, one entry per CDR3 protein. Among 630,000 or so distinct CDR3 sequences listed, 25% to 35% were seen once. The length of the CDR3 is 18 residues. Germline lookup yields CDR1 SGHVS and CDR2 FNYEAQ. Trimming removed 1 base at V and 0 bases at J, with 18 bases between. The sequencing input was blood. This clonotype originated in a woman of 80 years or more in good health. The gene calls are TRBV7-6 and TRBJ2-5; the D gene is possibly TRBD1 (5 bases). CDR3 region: CASSLEGQGLSYQETQYF. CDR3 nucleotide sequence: TGTGCCAGCAGCTTAGAAGGGCAGGGCCTCTCGTACCAAGAGACCCAGTACTTC.